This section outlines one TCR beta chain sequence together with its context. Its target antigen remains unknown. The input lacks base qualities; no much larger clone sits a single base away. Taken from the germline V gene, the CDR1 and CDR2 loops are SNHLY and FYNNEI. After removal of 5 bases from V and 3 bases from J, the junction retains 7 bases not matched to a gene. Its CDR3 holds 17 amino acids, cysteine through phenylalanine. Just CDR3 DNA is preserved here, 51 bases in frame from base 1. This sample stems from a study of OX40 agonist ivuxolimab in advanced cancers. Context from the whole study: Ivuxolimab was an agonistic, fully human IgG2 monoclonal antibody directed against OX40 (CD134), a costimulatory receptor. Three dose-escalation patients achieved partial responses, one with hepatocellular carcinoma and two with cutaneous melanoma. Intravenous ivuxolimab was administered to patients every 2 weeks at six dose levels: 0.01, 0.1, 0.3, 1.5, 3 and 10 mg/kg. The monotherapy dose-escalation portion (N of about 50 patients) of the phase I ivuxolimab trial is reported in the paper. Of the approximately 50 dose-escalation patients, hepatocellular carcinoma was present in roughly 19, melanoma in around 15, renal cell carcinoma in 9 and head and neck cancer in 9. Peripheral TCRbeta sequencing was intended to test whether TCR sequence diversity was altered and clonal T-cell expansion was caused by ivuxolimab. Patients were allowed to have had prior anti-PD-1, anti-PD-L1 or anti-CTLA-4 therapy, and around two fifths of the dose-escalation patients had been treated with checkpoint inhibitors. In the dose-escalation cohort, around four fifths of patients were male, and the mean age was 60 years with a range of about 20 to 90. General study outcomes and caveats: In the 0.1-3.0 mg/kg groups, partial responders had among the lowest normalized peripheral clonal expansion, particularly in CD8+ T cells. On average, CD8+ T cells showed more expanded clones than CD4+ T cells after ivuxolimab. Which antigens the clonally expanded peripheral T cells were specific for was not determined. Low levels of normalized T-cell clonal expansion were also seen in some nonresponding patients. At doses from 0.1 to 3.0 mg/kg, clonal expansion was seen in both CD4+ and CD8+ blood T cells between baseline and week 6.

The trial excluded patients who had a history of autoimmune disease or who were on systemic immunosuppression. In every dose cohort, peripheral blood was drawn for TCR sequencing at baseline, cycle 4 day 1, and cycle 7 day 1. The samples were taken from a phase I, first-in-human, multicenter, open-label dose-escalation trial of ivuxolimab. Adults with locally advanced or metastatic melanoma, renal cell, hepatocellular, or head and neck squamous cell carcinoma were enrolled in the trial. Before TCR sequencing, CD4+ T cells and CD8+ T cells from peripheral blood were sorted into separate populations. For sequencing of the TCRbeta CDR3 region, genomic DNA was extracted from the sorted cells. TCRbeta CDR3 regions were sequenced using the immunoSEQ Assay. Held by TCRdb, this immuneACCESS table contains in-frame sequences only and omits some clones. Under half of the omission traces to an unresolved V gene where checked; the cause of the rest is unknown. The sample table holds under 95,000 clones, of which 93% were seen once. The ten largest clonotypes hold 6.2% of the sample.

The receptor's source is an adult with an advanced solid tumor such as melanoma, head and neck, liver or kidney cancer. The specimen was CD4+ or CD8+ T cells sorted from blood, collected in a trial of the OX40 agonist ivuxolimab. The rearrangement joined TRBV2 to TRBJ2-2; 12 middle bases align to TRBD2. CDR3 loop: CASSTPSGGVDTGELFF. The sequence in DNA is TGTGCCAGCAGTACGCCTAGCGGGGGGGTTGACACCGGGGAGCTGTTTTTT. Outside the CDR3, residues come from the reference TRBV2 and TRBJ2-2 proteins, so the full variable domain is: EPEVTQTPSHQVTQMGQEVILRCVPISNHLYFYWYRQILGQKVEFLVSFYNNEISEKSEIFDDQFSVERPDGSNFTLKIRSTKLEDSAMYFCASSTPSGGVDTGELFFGEGSRLTVL.